This T cell receptor (beta chain) comes out of a study of T cell responses to AZD1222 COVID-19 vaccine. General observations from the study: A mostly white British donor set with more females was recruited, and clonal diversity was possibly underestimated. Along spike, vaccine-associated CD4 TCRs were found throughout, with dominance at 160-218 and 743-854.

Sequencing used immunoSEQ multiplex PCR; TCRdb keeps in-frame clones, though not all of them. The profile shows fewer than 100,000 clones, roughly 86% of them singletons. This clone has just one count. What it recognizes is unknown. It was second doses at about 4 or about 12 weeks that were pooled. The source material was peripheral blood, sampled 28 days after the second AZD1222 dose. The sequence came from an adult who received the AZD1222 COVID-19 vaccine.

CDR3 in amino acids: CAISALELAGELFF. In DNA form, the CDR3 reads TGTGCCATCAGTGCGCTAGAATTAGCCGGGGAGCTGTTTTTT. This rearrangement joins TRBV10-3 to TRBJ2-2; no definite D call. Germline V gene lookup returns CDR1 ENHRY and CDR2 SYGVKD. The CDR3 loop spans 14 amino acids. The V gene lost 4 bases and the J gene lost 6 bases, with 12 bases spanning the gap.